These 26 T cell receptor gamma chains came from one sample sequenced in a study of Vδ1+ human thymocytes. Study-wide points: In the thymus, TRG and TRD repertoires looked highly polyclonal with Gaussian CDR3 lengths.

Sequences come from RNA converted to cDNA by reverse transcription. Pooled V-gene forward primers with one constant-region reverse primer generated the CDR3 amplicons by multiplex PCR. TCRdb re-called the multiplex PCR reads through CATT. The sample gives 6,500 to 10,000 gamma-chain clones, 56% of which show up once; approximately 1.5% is in the top ten. Antigens for these TCRs are unknown. Input material: Vdelta1+ gamma-delta thymocytes from the thymus. Subset meaning: FACS-sorted CD3+ TCRalphabeta- TCRVdelta1+ TCRVdelta2- thymocytes. The source of these receptors is a girl under three years old who had congenital heart surgery.

On this clone itself: The sample has other DNA sequences that encode this CDR3 too. The rearrangement uses TRGV4 and TRGJ1 or TRGJ2. As TCRdb names no J gene, one was assigned here on the basis of a DNA match to germline. Trimming at V came to 1 base and at J to 4 bases, leaving 4 bases not matched to a gene. This CDR3 is 13 amino acids long. The V gene's germline CDR1 is EGSTGY and CDR2 YDSYTSSV. CDR3 region: CATWDGTYYKKLF. The CDR3 DNA follows: TGTGCCACCTGGGATGGTACCTATTATAAGAAACTCTTT.

This clone is a singleton in its sample. This clone may be a read error of a much larger clone one base away. J is TRGJ1 or TRGJ2 and V is TRGV2. The J gene is absent in TCRdb and was assigned here via DNA matching to germline. The junction had 2 bases not matched to a gene; V was cut back by 0 bases and J by 3 bases. The CDR3 spans 13 residues. Germline CDR1 and CDR2: EGSNGY and YDSYNSKV. In DNA, the CDR3 is TGTGCCACCTGGGACGGGTGTTATTATAAGAAACTCTTT. Its translation is CATWDGCYYKKLF.

V is TRGV2 and J is TRGJP1. V was pared by 4 bases and J by 3 bases, with 2 bases of the junction left unmatched. The germline V gene encodes CDR1 EGSNGY and CDR2 YDSYNSKV. CDR3 length: 13 amino acids. The CDR3: CATWESTGWFKIF. CDR3 sequence (DNA): TGTGCCACCTGGGAATCCACTGGTTGGTTCAAGATATTT.

This clone occurred a few times. The V call is TRGV3, the J call TRGJ1 or TRGJ2. No J gene was available from TCRdb, and it was assigned here by a germline match of the DNA. Unmatched junction bases numbered 30, after V lost 0 bases and J lost 7 bases. The CDR3 is 21 residues long. Per germline, CDR1 VTNTFY and CDR2 YDVSTARD (reference sequence). CDR3 sequence reads: CATWDRGPVLEQGWRWYKKLF. The CDR3 DNA reads TGTGCCACCTGGGACAGGGGTCCTGTACTTGAACAGGGGTGGCGATGGTATAAGAAACTCTTT.

This chain connects TRGV9 to TRGJ1 or TRGJ2. Here the J gene was assigned by germline matching of the DNA, as TCRdb has none. The V and J ends lost 8 bases and 8 bases, in that order; junction bases with no gene match: 3. The CDR3 contains 9 residues. Germline assignment: CDR1 GITISATS and CDR2 ISYDGTV (reference sequence). CDR3 sequence reads: CALSNKKLF. DNA for the CDR3: TGTGCCTTGTCCAATAAGAAACTCTTT.

This clone has a handful of counts. Other nucleotide sequences in the sample specify the same CDR3. The chain carries TRGV9 and TRGJ1 or TRGJ2. The CDR3 runs to 12 residues. CDR1 and CDR2 from the germline V gene are GITISATS and ISYDGTV (reference sequence). J gave up 10 bases and V 0 bases, and 6 bases lay outside the gene matches. The DNA for the CDR3 is TGTGCCTTGTGGGAGGTGCTTGGCAAGAAACTCTTT. Amino acids: CALWEVLGKKLF.

The V gene is TRGV4, the J gene TRGJ1 or TRGJ2. Because TCRdb records no J gene, it was assigned here through a match of the DNA to germline. Germline lookup yields CDR1 EGSTGY and CDR2 YDSYTSSV. V was pared by 2 bases and J by 3 bases, with 10 bases of the junction left unmatched. The CDR3 loop spans 15 amino acids. This chain's CDR3 is CATWDEKRGYYKKLF. DNA for the CDR3: TGTGCCACCTGGGATGAAAAAAGGGGTTATTATAAGAAACTCTTT.

The rearrangement uses TRGV3 and TRGJ1 or TRGJ2. TCRdb is silent on the J gene; assignment here came from matching the DNA to germline. There are 13 residues in the CDR3. Trimming cost V 6 bases and J 0 bases; bases outside gene matches: 5. Germline-derived CDR1 and CDR2 are VTNTFY and YDVSTARD (reference sequence). The CDR3 region is CATWYTNYYKKLF. In DNA, the CDR3 is TGTGCCACCTGGTATACGAATTATTATAAGAAACTCTTT.

The chain couples TRGV2 to TRGJ1 or TRGJ2. The J gene is absent in TCRdb and was assigned here via DNA matching to germline. After removal of 1 base from V and 1 base from J, the junction contained 4 bases not matched to a gene. CDR1 is EGSNGY and CDR2 is YDSYNSKV in the germline V gene. This CDR3 has 14 residues. In DNA form, the CDR3 reads TGTGCCACCTGGGACGGAGACAATTATTATAAGAAACTCTTT. Its translation: CATWDGDNYYKKLF.

Notes on this clone: This specimen includes other DNA sequences encoding the same CDR3. The chain uses TRGV2 and TRGJ1 or TRGJ2. No J gene is reported in TCRdb; it was inferred here by comparing the DNA with germline. V dropped 1 base and J dropped 12; count of bases not matched to a gene: 6. The CDR3 has 11 residues. Per the germline V gene, CDR1 is EGSNGY and CDR2 is YDSYNSKV. The CDR3 reads CATWDGRVKLF. The CDR3, as DNA: TGTGCCACCTGGGACGGACGAGTGAAACTCTTT.

The V gene is TRGV4, the J gene TRGJP1. No J gene is reported in TCRdb; it was inferred here by comparing the DNA with germline. Looked up from germline, CDR1 is EGSTGY and CDR2 is YDSYTSSV. V gave up 0 bases and J gave up 13 bases; unmatched junction bases: 2. The CDR3 spans 11 residues. CDR3 loop: CATWDGQFKIF. Here the CDR3 DNA reads TGTGCCACCTGGGATGGGCAGTTCAAGATATTT.

This chain links TRGV9 with TRGJ1 or TRGJ2. As TCRdb names no J gene, one was assigned here on the basis of a DNA match to germline. Germline CDR1 reads GITISATS; CDR2 reads ISYDGTV (reference sequence). Unmatched junction bases numbered 8, after V lost 0 bases and J lost 3 bases. The CDR3 runs 15 residues. In DNA form, the CDR3 reads TGTGCCTTGTGGGAGGTGCGAGGGATTTATTATAAGAAACTCTTT. Encoded protein: CALWEVRGIYYKKLF.

A word on this clone: Other DNA sequences from this sample encode an identical CDR3 as well. The chain combines TRGV2 with TRGJ1 or TRGJ2. Trimming took 0 bases from V and 13 from J; bases not matched to a gene: 6. The CDR3 consists of 11 residues. CDR1 EGSNGY and CDR2 YDSYNSKV come from the germline V gene. The CDR3 nucleotides are TGTGCCACCTGGGACGGGCCTACCAAACTCTTT. Its translation: CATWDGPTKLF.

This clone turned up a few times. The chain couples TRGV8 to TRGJP2. This CDR3 comprises 15 residues. Germline lookup yields CDR1 VENAVY and CDR2 YDSYNSRV. V lost 2 bases to trimming and J lost 3 bases; unmatched junction nucleotides: 6. CDR3 in amino acids: CATWDIGGSDWIKTF. The CDR3 DNA reads as TGTGCCACCTGGGATATAGGAGGTAGTGATTGGATCAAGACGTTT.

This clone has just a few counts. J is TRGJ1 or TRGJ2 and V is TRGV2. Germline-derived CDR1 and CDR2 are EGSNGY and YDSYNSKV. The CDR3 has 13 residues. Trimming cost V 4 bases and J 7 bases; bases outside gene matches: 10. CDR3 sequence: CATWEPREYKKLF. The CDR3 DNA follows: TGTGCCACCTGGGAGCCGCGCGAATATAAGAAACTCTTT.

The chain uses TRGV8 and TRGJ1 or TRGJ2. Assignment of the J gene here rests on matching the DNA to germline, because TCRdb gives none. The trim removed 0 bases at V and 4 bases at J, leaving 6 bases unmatched. The CDR3 length is 14 residues. Germline V gene data show CDR1 as VENAVY and CDR2 as YDSYNSRV. CDR3 nucleotide sequence: TGTGCCACCTGGGATAGGCCGACGTATTATAAGAAACTCTTT. Its translation is CATWDRPTYYKKLF.

The chain couples TRGV3 to TRGJ1 or TRGJ2. No J gene was available from TCRdb, and it was assigned here by a germline match of the DNA. After removal of 2 bases from V and 5 bases from J, the junction contained 6 bases not matched to a gene. The germline CDR1 and CDR2 sequences are VTNTFY and YDVSTARD (reference sequence). This CDR3 has 13 amino acids. This CDR3 reads CATWDILHYKKLF. The CDR3 bases are TGTGCCACCTGGGACATTTTGCATTATAAGAAACTCTTT.

In its sample, this clone was seen once. The chain combines TRGV3 with TRGJ1 or TRGJ2. Here the J gene was assigned by germline matching of the DNA, as TCRdb has none. Germline CDR1 VTNTFY, CDR2 YDVSTARD (reference sequence). J lost 2 bases, V lost 0 bases, and 7 bases had no gene match. The CDR3 has 15 amino acids. The CDR3 bases are TGTGCCACCTGGGACAGGTCCTCCTATTATTATAAGAAACTCTTT. Its translation is CATWDRSSYYYKKLF.

The count of this clone is one. This chain connects TRGV3 to TRGJ1 or TRGJ2. Germline matching of the DNA provided the J gene here, since TCRdb leaves it blank. Germline lookup yields CDR1 VTNTFY and CDR2 YDVSTARD (reference sequence). The V and J ends lost 1 base and 10 bases, in that order; junction bases with no gene match: 7. The CDR3 runs to 12 residues. The CDR3 sequence is CATWDSELKKLF. The DNA of the CDR3 is TGTGCCACCTGGGACAGCGAACTCAAGAAACTCTTT.

With the J gene uncalled, the V gene is TRGV3. The germline CDR1 and CDR2 sequences are VTNTFY and YDVSTARD (reference sequence). The CDR3 covers 11 residues. CDR3 in amino acids: CATWDVPIKLF. In DNA, the CDR3 is TGTGCCACCTGGGACGTGCCTATAAAGCTCTTT.

The rearrangement joins TRGV8 to TRGJ1 or TRGJ2. Because TCRdb records no J gene, it was assigned here through a match of the DNA to germline. CDR3 length: 16 residues. Trimming cost V 2 bases and J 11 bases; bases outside gene matches: 21. In germline, CDR1 is VENAVY, CDR2 YDSYNSRV. As DNA, the CDR3 is TGTGCCACCTGGGATAAGGGGAGAGCCGATAGAGATGAGAAACTCTTT. Amino acid sequence: CATWDKGRADRDEKLF.

The rearrangement joins TRGV3 to TRGJ1 or TRGJ2. As TCRdb names no J gene, one was assigned here on the basis of a DNA match to germline. V was clipped by 0 bases and J by 0 bases; unmatched bases: 8. The CDR3 sequence is 16 residues long. Germline lookup yields CDR1 VTNTFY and CDR2 YDVSTARD (reference sequence). The CDR3 DNA reads as TGTGCCACCTGGGACAGGTCCCCCTGGAATTATTATAAGAAACTCTTT. Translated, it gives CATWDRSPWNYYKKLF.

This clone was recorded only once. The V gene is TRGV9, the J gene TRGJ1 or TRGJ2. No J segment appears in TCRdb, so it was assigned here by matching the sequence to germline. Germline trimming cut 0 bases from V and 11 bases from J; bases unmatched to any gene: 4. This CDR3 has 11 residues. Per the germline V gene, CDR1 is GITISATS and CDR2 is ISYDGTV (reference sequence). The CDR3 here is CALWEVGEKLF. CDR3 in DNA: TGTGCCTTGTGGGAGGTGGGCGAGAAACTCTTT.

The J gene is TRGJ1 or TRGJ2, the V gene TRGV4. The J gene, absent from TCRdb, was called here by matching the DNA to germline. Germline CDR1 and CDR2: EGSTGY and YDSYTSSV. CDR3 length: 13 amino acids. V was clipped by 1 base and J by 12 bases; unmatched bases: 12. In nucleotides, the CDR3 is TGTGCCACCTGGGATGGAACCGAACTCGGGAAACTCTTT. It specifies CATWDGTELGKLF.

The chain joins TRGV9 to TRGJ1 or TRGJ2. CDR1 and CDR2 from the germline V gene are GITISATS and ISYDGTV (reference sequence). V gave up 0 bases and J gave up 16 bases; unmatched junction bases: 9. The CDR3 has 11 amino acids. The CDR3 region is CALWEVHGALF. As DNA, the CDR3 is TGTGCCTTGTGGGAGGTGCACGGTGCGCTCTTT.

The chain is built from TRGV8 and TRGJ1 or TRGJ2. The J gene, left out of TCRdb, was set here by checking the DNA against germline. CDR1 VENAVY and CDR2 YDSYNSRV come from the germline V gene. This CDR3 has 14 residues. Trimming at V came to 9 bases and at J to 0 bases, leaving 11 bases not matched to a gene. CDR3 bases: TGTGCCACCCTAAATCCCAAGAATTATTATAAGAAACTCTTT. Translated: CATLNPKNYYKKLF.